These 11 T cell receptor beta chains came from one sample sequenced in a study of blood T cell repertoires in COVID-19. Only in-frame clones appear in the TCRdb table, and some are missing; sequencing was by immunoSEQ multiplex PCR. The repertoire consists of about 280,000 clones, with about 83% occurring once and the leading ten covering roughly 9.4%. The sample taken for sequencing was peripheral blood. The receptors derive from a woman in her 50s who had recovered from COVID-19.

The chain carries TRBV6-5 and TRBJ2-1, with a weak D call TRBD1 (6 bases). Germline V gene data show CDR1 as MNHEY and CDR2 as SVGAGI. The V and J ends lost 6 bases and 4 bases respectively, with 10 bases between them. The CDR3 loop spans 13 amino acids. This CDR3 is CASRGASYNEQFF. CDR3 DNA sequence: TGTGCCAGCAGGGGGGCCTCTTACAATGAGCAGTTCTTC.

About this clone: The germline gene is not matched at one end of the junction; a read error may be the cause. The chain uses TRBV7-9 and TRBJ1-4; 9 bases are a match to TRBD1. This CDR3 contains 15 residues. Germline CDR1 and CDR2: SEHNR and FQNEAQ (reference sequence). CDR3 residues: CASSLETGGAVKMFF. CDR3 coding DNA: TGTGCCAGCAGCTTAGAAACAGGGGGCGCGGTAAAAATGTTTTTT.

The table lists this clone with a count of one. The gene calls are TRBV9 and TRBJ2-1; 7 bases fit TRBD2. Germline loops: CDR1 SGDLS, CDR2 YYNGEE. The CDR3 sequence is 17 residues long. Losses at the gene ends were 0 bases for V and 8 bases for J; bases not matched to a gene: 14. In DNA form, the CDR3 reads TGTGCCAGCAGCGTAGGGGGTAGCGGGTACCCATGGGATGAGCAGTTCTTC. Its translation is CASSVGGSGYPWDEQFF.

The V gene is TRBV27, the J gene TRBJ1-5, with 7 bases fitting TRBD1. The CDR3 contains 17 residues. The trim removed 7 bases at V and 3 bases at J, leaving 15 bases unmatched. The germline V gene encodes CDR1 MNHEY and CDR2 SMNVEV (reference sequence). The CDR3 DNA is TGTGCCAGCAAGAGATTTACAGGGGATCGGTTCAATCAGCCCCAGCATTTT. Its translation is CASKRFTGDRFNQPQHF.

The chain combines TRBV30 with TRBJ1-5; 8 nucleotides match TRBD1. CDR1 GTSNPN and CDR2 SVGIG come from the germline V gene (reference sequence). Germline trimming cut 1 base from V and 7 bases from J; bases unmatched to any gene: 12. The CDR3 extends over 16 amino acids. This CDR3 is CAWSAAGQAYRQPQHF. CDR3 bases: TGTGCCTGGAGTGCTGCGGGACAGGCCTATAGGCAGCCCCAGCATTTT. The full variable domain, completed using reference TRBV30 and TRBJ1-5, is SQTIHQWPATLVQPVGSPLSLECTVEGTSNPNLYWYRQAAGRGLQLLFYSVGIGQISSEVPQNLSASRPQDRQFILSSKKLLLSDSGFYLCAWSAAGQAYRQPQHFGDGTRLSIL.

The sample holds one count of this clone. This chain uses TRBV7-8 with TRBJ2-7; possibly TRBD2 for D (5 bases). V was cut by 5 bases and J by 0 bases, with 17 bases left in between. CDR3 length: 16 amino acids. CDR1 SGHVS and CDR2 FQNEAQ come from the germline V gene. The CDR3 here is CASSPRMRRASYEQYF. The CDR3 DNA reads as TGTGCCAGCAGCCCCCGGATGCGGCGGGCCTCCTACGAGCAGTACTTC.

The J gene is TRBJ2-1, the V gene TRBV19; 7 nucleotides align to TRBD2. V lost 2 bases and J lost 10; bases outside the gene matches: 11. Per the germline V gene, CDR1 is LNHDA and CDR2 is SQIVND (reference sequence). The CDR3 contains 15 residues. The CDR3 loop reads CASSIIGGAGTEQFF. In nucleotides, the CDR3 is TGTGCCAGTAGTATAATCGGTGGAGCGGGAACAGAGCAGTTCTTC.

The chain employs TRBV28 and TRBJ2-7; 9 bases fit TRBD1. Germline V gene lookup returns CDR1 MDHEN and CDR2 SYDVKM. The V gene end was trimmed by 3 bases and the J gene end by 6 bases; junction bases not matched to a gene: 3. The CDR3 is made up of 13 amino acids. CDR3 loop: CASSLGQGGEQYF. The CDR3 nucleotides are TGTGCCAGCAGTTTGGGACAGGGAGGCGAGCAGTACTTC.

The chain employs TRBV29-1 and TRBJ1-5; D remains ambiguous. Trimming pared 6 bases from V and 7 bases from J, leaving 13 bases between. The CDR3 has 12 residues. Germline V gives CDR1 SQVTM, CDR2 ANQGSEA. DNA for the CDR3: TGCAGCGTGTTTGGCGAGGGACAGCCCCAGCATTTT. It codes for CSVFGEGQPQHF.

The V and J genes are TRBV6-4 and TRBJ2-1; TRBD2 agrees at 10 bases. The CDR3 has 17 residues. Germline V gene data show CDR1 as MRHNA and CDR2 as SNTAGT. Unmatched junction bases numbered 10, after V lost 4 bases and J lost 4 bases. As DNA, the CDR3 is TGTGCCAGCAGTGGTGGTACTAGCGGGGAACCATACAATGAGCAGTTCTTC. Its protein product is CASSGGTSGEPYNEQFF.

With regard to this clone: A read error may account for a junction end that differs from germline. V gene TRBV18 combines with J gene TRBJ2-5; tentative D call: TRBD2 (5 bases). CDR1 is KGHSH, CDR2 LQKENI, per germline. CDR3 length: 15 amino acids. CDR3 protein: CASSPLVRGQETQYF. CDR3 DNA sequence: TGTGCCAGCTCTCCACTGGTCCGGGGACAAGAGACCCAGTACTTC. Together with reference TRBV18 and TRBJ2-5, the CDR3 gives the full variable domain: NAGVMQNPRHLVRRRGQEARLRCSPMKGHSHVYWYRQLPEEGLKFMVYLQKENIIDESGMPKERFSAEFPKEGPSILRIQQVVRGDSAAYFCASSPLVRGQETQYFGPGTRLLVL.